A selection of T cell receptor beta chains follows, all from one sample in a study of regulatory T cells in long-lasting Graves disease. One entry per CDR3 protein results from TCRdb running MiXCR on the multiplex PCR reads. The profile shows a few hundred thousand distinct CDR3 sequences, around a quarter of them singletons. The material was peripheral blood mononuclear cells (PBMCs), obtained when the disease was refractory, from a patient treated with antithyroid drugs. The receptors were gathered from a female donor with Graves disease. CDR3s include the opening cysteine and the closing phenylalanine or tryptophan. The D gene is left open where the match is weak. A clone size is listed for some rows: how often the clone was seen (once, few, many), or a class if it is expanded.

v_gene	j_gene	abundance	d_gene	CDR3nt	CDR3aa
TRBV15	TRBJ2-5	few	NA	TGTGCCACCAGCCAGAGGGGGGGAGAGGGGACCCAGTACTTC	CATSQRGGEGTQYF
TRBV18	TRBJ1-1	NA	NA	TGTGCCAGCTCACCGAGTGAGGGGAACACTGAAGCTTTCTTT	CASSPSEGNTEAFF
TRBV6-2/TRBV6-3	TRBJ2-6	many	NA	TGTGCCAGCAGTCCCGGTCGGGGGGCGTCCGGGGCCAACGTCCTGACTTTC	CASSPGRGASGANVLTF
TRBV20-1	TRBJ2-2	few	TRBD2	TGCAGTGCTAGTCGAAACGCCGGGACTAGCGGTCCCGGGGAGCTGTTTTTT	CSASRNAGTSGPGELFF
TRBV6-1	TRBJ2-5	many	NA	TGTGCCAGCAAGGACGGAATCAGGGAGACCCAGTACTTC	CASKDGIRETQYF
TRBV27	TRBJ1-5	many	TRBD1	TGTGCCAGCCTCAGGGGGTTCAATCAGCCCCAGCATTTT	CASLRGFNQPQHF
TRBV2	TRBJ1-5	many	NA	TGTGCCAGCAGTGTTCGGCAGGCGCGAAATCAGCCCCAGCATTTT	CASSVRQARNQPQHF
TRBV20-1	TRBJ1-6	few	NA	TGCAGTGCGACTACAGGAGATAATTCACCCCTCCACTTT	CSATTGDNSPLHF
TRBV5-1	TRBJ2-7	NA	TRBD2	TGCGCCAGCAAGGCGGGAGCCCTTACCTACGAGCAGTACTTC	CASKAGALTYEQYF
TRBV6-6	TRBJ1-2	few	NA	TGTGCCAGCAGTTACTCGCCCGGGTTTGGGGAAAACTATGGCTACACCTTC	CASSYSPGFGENYGYTF
TRBV7-2	TRBJ1-1	NA	TRBD1	TGTGCCAGCAGCCGTTACAGGGGGAACACTGAAGCTTTCTTT	CASSRYRGNTEAFF
TRBV12-3/TRBV12-4	TRBJ1-1	few	NA	TGTGCCAGCAGTTTAGGAGGGGGAGGGGGCACTGAAGCTTTCTTT	CASSLGGGGGTEAFF
TRBV7-2	TRBJ1-1	NA	NA	TGTGCCAGCAGCTACTTGGGGTATGAATCGACCACTGAAGCTTTCTTT	CASSYLGYESTTEAFF
TRBV7-2	TRBJ1-5	many	NA	TGTGCCAGCAGCTTAGGGGATAAGGGTCAGCCCCAGCATTTT	CASSLGDKGQPQHF
TRBV2	TRBJ1-4	many	NA	TGTGCCAGCAGTGGGAGGGTATCGAATGAAAAACTGTTTTTT	CASSGRVSNEKLFF
TRBV2	TRBJ2-2	NA	NA	TGTGCCAGCTCCCAAGCGAACACCCGGGAGCTGTTTTTT	CASSQANTRELFF
TRBV9	TRBJ1-2	NA	NA	TGTGCCAGCAGCGGATCACGAACCGGGGGCTCTTATGGCTACACCTTC	CASSGSRTGGSYGYTF
TRBV28	TRBJ1-1	NA	NA	TGTGCCAGCAGTTTATTTTCGGAGTTGAACACTGAAGCTTTCTTT	CASSLFSELNTEAFF
TRBV6-1	TRBJ2-5	many	NA	TGTGCCAGCAGCTTACGGGGGGCGGGTCAGGCGGTGACCCAGTACTTC	CASSLRGAGQAVTQYF
TRBV7-8	TRBJ2-5	NA	TRBD1	TGTGCCAGCAGCTTAAACAGGGGGGTGGAGACCCAGTACTTC	CASSLNRGVETQYF
TRBV29-1	TRBJ1-1	NA	TRBD1	TGCAGCGTTAAAGGACAGGGGAGGACTGAAGCTTTCTTT	CSVKGQGRTEAFF
TRBV7-9	TRBJ2-5	many	NA	TGTGCCAGCGAGACAGGAGGAGGAGAGACCCAGTACTTC	CASETGGGETQYF
TRBV6-1	TRBJ2-2	NA	NA	TGTGCCAGCACTAGGGCTGGACGGAGGGGGCTCACCGGGGAGCTGTTTTTT	CASTRAGRRGLTGELFF
TRBV2	TRBJ1-4	many	NA	TGTGCCAGCAGTGGGACAGCGGAAAAACTGTTTTTT	CASSGTAEKLFF
TRBV20-1	TRBJ1-2	many	NA	TGCAGTGCCCTCAGGAGGGGCTATGGCTACACCTTC	CSALRRGYGYTF
TRBV2	TRBJ2-5	many	NA	TGTGCCAGCACCGGTTCGGGAGTCCGGGAGACCCAGTACTTC	CASTGSGVRETQYF
TRBV6-1	TRBJ2-1	NA	NA	TGTGCCAGCGGGGGGTACAATGAGCAGTTCTTC	CASGGYNEQFF
TRBV19	TRBJ1-2	NA	NA	TGTGCCAGTACCCCCTTGGGGTTCGGCTATGGCTACACCTTC	CASTPLGFGYGYTF
TRBV30	TRBJ2-7	many	NA	TGTGCCTGGAAGTCGGCCAGGACCTACGAGCAGTACTTC	CAWKSARTYEQYF
TRBV12-3/TRBV12-4	TRBJ2-7	many	NA	TGTGCCAGCAGCCTCGCAGGTGAGGTGCAGTACTTC	CASSLAGEVQYF
TRBV2	TRBJ1-2	NA	NA	TGTGCCAGCAGTGGGGCGGGGGCTAACTATGGCTACACCTTC	CASSGAGANYGYTF
TRBV5-1	TRBJ2-7	NA	NA	TGCGCCAGCAGCTACCCCGGGACACAGATATACGAGCAGTACTTC	CASSYPGTQIYEQYF
TRBV6-1	TRBJ1-2	NA	NA	TGTGCCAGCACCCCCACGGGGTTTCCCTATGGCTACACCTTC	CASTPTGFPYGYTF
TRBV28	TRBJ1-5	many	TRBD1	TGTGCCAGCTTTGGACAGGGTGGGAGTAATCAGCCCCAGCATTTT	CASFGQGGSNQPQHF
TRBV7-9	TRBJ1-1	few	NA	TGTGCCAGCAGCTTATTGGGCGGGAAGATCACTGAAGCTTTCTTT	CASSLLGGKITEAFF
TRBV2	TRBJ2-2	many	NA	TGTGCCAGCAGGGGTGGGTTGGGCACCGGGGAGCTGTTTTTT	CASRGGLGTGELFF
TRBV20-1	TRBJ2-7	NA	NA	TGCAGTGCGGTCACAACGGGGGCTCCTAGATACGAGCAGTACTTC	CSAVTTGAPRYEQYF
TRBV2	TRBJ2-1	few	NA	TGTGCCTCCCATAGGGGAAACTCCTACAATGAGCAGTTCTTC	CASHRGNSYNEQFF
TRBV5-1	TRBJ1-1	few	TRBD1	TGCGCCAGCAGCTCAGACAGGGGAGGGACTGAAGCTTTCTTT	CASSSDRGGTEAFF
TRBV2	TRBJ2-2	many	TRBD1	TGTGCCAGCACCCCGACAGGGGTGACCGGGGAGCTGTTTTTT	CASTPTGVTGELFF
TRBV19	TRBJ1-1	NA	NA	TGTGCCAGTAGTACAAACTGGGGGACTAGCACTGAAGCTTTCTTT	CASSTNWGTSTEAFF
TRBV30	TRBJ1-1	few	NA	TGTGCCTGGAGTGTAGATGGGGGTGTGAGCACTGAAGCTTTCTTT	CAWSVDGGVSTEAFF
TRBV6-2/TRBV6-3	TRBJ2-5	many	TRBD2	TGTGCCAGCAGTTCTGGACTAGCGGGAGGTGAGGAGACCCAGTACTTC	CASSSGLAGGEETQYF
TRBV15	TRBJ1-6	once	TRBD1	TGTGCCACCAGCAGAGATCCGGGACAGGATAATTCACTCCTCCACTTT	CATSRDPGQDNSLLHF
TRBV27	TRBJ1-2	NA	NA	TGTGCCAGCAGTTTATGGGCACAGGACAACTATGGCTACACCTTC	CASSLWAQDNYGYTF
TRBV28	TRBJ1-2	NA	TRBD1	TGTGCCAGCAGTTTACTCGGGACAGGGGCGATTGGCTACACCTTC	CASSLLGTGAIGYTF
TRBV28	TRBJ1-2	many	TRBD1	TGTGCCAGCAGTTTTATTGGGGACAGTCGGTTGGGCACCTTC	CASSFIGDSRLGTF
TRBV15	TRBJ2-3	many	TRBD1	TGTGCCACCAGCAGGGATACCGGGACAGGGGTCGTTGATACGCAGTATTTT	CATSRDTGTGVVDTQYF
TRBV9	TRBJ1-6	few	NA	TGTGCCAGCAGCCCAACCGGTGCAAATGAATCACCCCTCCACTTT	CASSPTGANESPLHF
TRBV6-2/TRBV6-3	TRBJ1-1	few	NA	TGTGCCAGCAGTTACACCCACACGGTGAACACTGAAGCTTTCTTT	CASSYTHTVNTEAFF
TRBV12-3/TRBV12-4	TRBJ2-3	NA	NA	TGTGCCAGCAGTCCCGGCGGGGGCACAGATACGCAGTATTTT	CASSPGGGTDTQYF
TRBV7-2	TRBJ2-2	few	TRBD1	TGTGCCAGCAGCCGCCGGACAGGGAGCACCGGGGAGCTGTTTTTT	CASSRRTGSTGELFF
TRBV11-2	TRBJ2-7	many	NA	TGTGCCAGCAGCTCCAGGACAGAGGGGTACGAGCAGTACTTC	CASSSRTEGYEQYF
TRBV20-1	TRBJ2-7	few	NA	TGCAGTGCTAGAGATAGGGTAGCCGGTACCTACGAGCAGTACTTC	CSARDRVAGTYEQYF
TRBV20-1	TRBJ1-1	few	NA	TGCAGTGCTAGAGAGCTGAACACTGAAGCTTTCTTT	CSARELNTEAFF
TRBV4-1	TRBJ1-1	few	NA	TGCGCCAGCAGCCAAGAGGGCTCCCTCACTGAAGCTTTCTTT	CASSQEGSLTEAFF
TRBV5-5	TRBJ2-1	NA	TRBD1	TGTGCCAGCAGCTTGGGGGACAGGGTCAATGAGCAGTTCTTC	CASSLGDRVNEQFF
TRBV5-8	TRBJ2-1	few	TRBD2	TGTGCCAGCAGCCCCCGTGACGGGAGGGACTACAATGAGCAGTTCTTC	CASSPRDGRDYNEQFF